A single sample gave rise to the 27 T cell receptor beta chains below, sequenced in a study of T cells in Graves' hyperthyroidism and ophthalmopathy (dated by TCRdb to about 2019). The library was built by means of multiplex PCR. The sequencer listed for this sample is Illumina HiSeq 2000. TCR beta CDR3 regions were amplified from RNA transcripts. A first-round RT-PCR of the TCR CDR3 used the HTBI primer set with the Qiagen OneStep RT-PCR kit. The public sequencing data were trimmed at Q25 with fastp and processed into clonotypes with MiXCR by TCRdb, which kept only in-frame beta chains. Entries that share a CDR3 protein sequence are merged under the most common genes and DNA. For this sample there are roughly 580,000 distinct CDR3 sequences; about 43% appear just once. The ten largest clones represent approximately 8.2% of the sample. Sequencing input: peripheral blood or thyroid tissue (not recorded which). Source of these receptors: a woman aged 18-29 years with Graves' hyperthyroidism. Donor details come from another sample of the same person, matched by shared clones.

V gene TRBV20-1 combines with J gene TRBJ2-7, with TRBD2 matching 7 bases. Trimming cost V 1 base and J 2 bases; bases outside gene matches: 8. The CDR3 is 15 residues long. Germline CDR1 is DFQATT and CDR2 is SNEGSKA (reference sequence). The CDR3 nucleotides are TGCAGTGCTAGAGGAGAGGCGGGAGCCACCTACGAGCAGTACTTC. This codes for CSARGEAGATYEQYF.

This clonotype was detected a few times. J is TRBJ2-2 and V is TRBV29-1; D remains ambiguous. CDR3 length: 12 amino acids. Germline assignment: CDR1 SQVTM and CDR2 ANQGSEA. V dropped 6 bases and J dropped 5 bases, with 10 bases sitting between them. The DNA for the CDR3 is TGCAGCGTCCCGTTCCGGACCGGGGAGCTGTTTTTT. It encodes CSVPFRTGELFF.

For this clonotype: A read error may explain this, as a much larger clone is one base away. The missing conserved phenylalanine or tryptophan at the end of this CDR3 makes a read error likely. The V gene is TRBV6-5, the J gene TRBJ1-1, with D possibly being TRBD1 (5 bases). V lost 4 bases and J lost 2, with 8 bases in between. The germline gives CDR1 MNHEY, CDR2 SVGAGI. CDR3 length: 13 residues. In DNA form, the CDR3 reads TGTGCCAGCAGTTGGGGCAGAAACACTGAAGCTTTCTTG. It is translated as CASSWGRNTEAFL.

This clonotype was observed many times. The V gene is TRBV15, the J gene TRBJ1-2; D call uncertain. This CDR3 comprises 15 residues. Germline lookup yields CDR1 LNHNV and CDR2 YYDKDF (reference sequence). V lost 0 bases to trimming and J lost 1 base, with 9 bases between them. The CDR3 here is CATSRDHAVNYGYTF. DNA of the CDR3: TGTGCCACCAGCAGAGATCATGCAGTTAACTATGGCTACACCTTC.

This clonotype was detected ten times or more. This chain links TRBV15 with TRBJ1-4, with D possibly TRBD1 on 5 matching bases. Germline CDR1 is LNHNV and CDR2 is YYDKDF (reference sequence). This CDR3 spans 14 amino acids. The V gene lost 1 base and the J gene lost 5 bases, with 8 bases spanning the gap. The CDR3 DNA sequence: TGTGCCACCAGCAGAGCGGGGCAAAATGAAAAACTGTTTTTT. Amino acid sequence: CATSRAGQNEKLFF.

Concerning this clonotype: A much more abundant neighbour one base away suggests this may be a read error. The rearrangement joins TRBV15 to TRBJ2-7; D is ambiguous. Germline CDR1 is LNHNV and CDR2 is YYDKDF (reference sequence). The CDR3 covers 14 residues. DNA for the CDR3: TGTGCCACCAGCAGAGGCGGCAGGACCTACGGGCAGTACTTC. It encodes CATSRGGRTYGQYF.

This chain connects TRBV7-9 to TRBJ1-2, with 10 bases lining up with TRBD1. Trimming at V came to 4 bases and at J to 3 bases, leaving 5 bases not matched to a gene. Germline-derived CDR1 and CDR2 are SEHNR and FQNEAQ (reference sequence). This CDR3 contains 15 residues. CDR3 protein: CASSSTGQGHYGYTF. DNA of the CDR3: TGTGCCAGCAGCTCTACGGGACAGGGGCACTATGGCTACACCTTC.

This chain's CDR3 is CSVEKGGTGSYNEQFF. In nucleotides, the CDR3 is TGCAGCGTTGAGAAAGGCGGGACGGGATCCTACAATGAGCAGTTCTTC. The chain employs TRBV29-1 and TRBJ2-1; weak D call: TRBD2 (6 bases). The CDR3 has 16 amino acids. V lost 3 bases, J lost 1 base, and 16 bases lay in between. Germline V lookup: CDR1 SQVTM, CDR2 ANQGSEA.

As for this clonotype: A junction boundary mismatches the germline segment, possibly from a read error. CDR3 coding DNA: TGTGCCAGCAGCTTAGTGTGGGGGGGCAACGTCCTGACTTTC. As protein: CASSLVWGGNVLTF. The J gene is TRBJ2-6, the V gene TRBV11-2, with 7 positions matching TRBD2. Looked up from germline, CDR1 is SGHAT and CDR2 is FQNNGV. The CDR3 has 14 amino acids.

The chain combines TRBV4-3 with TRBJ1-4, with D unclear. CDR1 is LGHNA and CDR2 is YSLEER in the germline V gene. V gave up 1 base and J gave up 7 bases, with 7 bases separating them. CDR3 length: 13 residues. The CDR3 loop is CASSQGRIEKLFF. CDR3 DNA sequence: TGCGCCAGCAGCCAAGGCAGAATTGAAAAACTGTTTTTT.

Turning to this clonotype: The conserved phenylalanine or tryptophan normally closing the CDR3 is absent here, so this likely arose from a read error. The limits of the CDR3 on the DNA are not certain, so only TCRdb's listed CDR3 is given. The chain couples TRBV20-1 to TRBJ1-1; the table names TRBD1, a call not compared with the DNA. Per germline, CDR1 DFQATT and CDR2 SNEGSKA (reference sequence). 10 amino acids form the CDR3, both terminal residues included. The CDR3 sequence: CSAVDFGGPI.

Note on this clonotype: An end of the junction differs from the germline gene, which may be a read error. This rearrangement joins TRBV7-2 to TRBJ2-7, with a tentative D call TRBD2 (6 bases). The CDR3 has 12 amino acids. Per the germline V gene, CDR1 is SGHTA and CDR2 is FQGNSA. This chain's CDR3 is CASSWSGSEQYF. DNA of the CDR3: TGCGCCAGCAGCTGGTCCGGGAGCGAGCAGTACTTC.

The chain carries TRBV7-2 and TRBJ1-4; D remains unclear. CDR3 length equals 13 residues. The germline CDR1 and CDR2 sequences are SGHTA and FQGNSA. V was trimmed by 0 bases and J by 8 bases, leaving 7 bases between them. The CDR3 protein is CASSLASLEKLFF. The DNA for the CDR3 is TGTGCCAGCAGCTTAGCCTCGCTAGAAAAACTGTTTTTT.

This rearrangement joins TRBV7-9 to TRBJ1-1, with D unclear. Germline V gene data show CDR1 as SEHNR and CDR2 as FQNEAQ (reference sequence). The ends were cut back, 1 base at V and 1 base at J, with 10 bases in the middle. The CDR3 length is 15 residues. The CDR3 spells CASSLEAETNTEAFF. Here the CDR3 DNA reads TGTGCCAGCAGCTTAGAGGCAGAAACGAACACTGAAGCTTTCTTT. Using reference TRBV7-9 and TRBJ1-1 for the parts outside the CDR3, the full variable domain is DTGVSQNPRHKITKRGQNVTFRCDPISEHNRLYWYRQTLGQGPEFLTYFQNEAQLEKSRLLSDRFSAERPKGSFSTLEIQRTEQGDSAMYLCASSLEAETNTEAFFGQGTRLTVV.

This clonotype appeared a single time. The V call is TRBV25-1, the J call TRBJ1-2, with 8 bases that match TRBD1. The trim removed 4 bases at V and 2 bases at J, leaving 3 bases unmatched. The CDR3 is 14 residues long. The V gene's germline CDR1 is MGHDK and CDR2 SYGVNS. The CDR3 bases are TGTGCCAGCAGTGGTAGGACAGGGAACTATGGCTACACCTTC. This encodes CASSGRTGNYGYTF.

This clonotype has ten or more counts. The rearrangement uses TRBV6-5 and TRBJ2-5; the D call may be TRBD1 or TRBD2 (5 bases each). This CDR3 has 14 residues. Trimming cost V 5 bases and J 5 bases, with 15 bases left between them. Germline V gene sequence: CDR1 MNHEY, CDR2 SVGAGI. CDR3 nucleotides: TGTGCCAGCAGTAATCCCACGGGGCACGAGACCCAGTACTTC. Translating it yields CASSNPTGHETQYF.

In the case of this clonotype: A read error is possible here, since a much larger clone lies one base away. The chain is built from TRBV7-7 and TRBJ1-4, with D possibly matching TRBD1 (5 bases). This CDR3 spans 15 amino acids. V was shortened by 1 base and J by 6 bases, with 12 bases between the two germline ends. The germline V gene has CDR1 SSHAT and CDR2 FNYEAQ (reference sequence). CDR3 loop: CASSLGAGLDEKLFF. In nucleotides, the CDR3 is TGTGCCAGCAGCTTAGGGGCAGGGCTGGATGAAAAACTGTTTTTT.

This clonotype has ten or more counts. The V gene is TRBV10-3, the J gene TRBJ2-7; 8 positions match TRBD1. The CDR3 sequence is 14 residues long. Trimming at V came to 4 bases and at J to 1 base, leaving 3 bases not matched to a gene. The V gene's germline CDR1 is ENHRY and CDR2 SYGVKD. CDR3 nucleotide sequence: TGTGCCATCAGTGGTCGGGACAGGTCCTACGAGCAGTACTTC. Encoded protein: CAISGRDRSYEQYF.

This clonotype has at least ten counts. This chain links TRBV7-2 with TRBJ2-7, with 11 positions matching TRBD2. V dropped 5 bases and J dropped 6; count of bases not matched to a gene: 6. Germline CDR1 and CDR2: SGHTA and FQGNSA. CDR3 length equals 14 residues. CDR3 coding DNA: TGTGCCAGCAGCCTATACGGGACTAGCGGCGAGCAGTACTTC. It encodes CASSLYGTSGEQYF.

This clonotype was counted a single time. This chain links TRBV24-1 with TRBJ2-5; 10 bases agree with TRBD1. Germline V gene sequence: CDR1 KGHDR, CDR2 SFDVKD. Trimming removed 2 bases from V and 9 bases from J; junction bases left unmatched: 14. The CDR3 consists of 17 residues. CDR3 bases: TGTGCCACCAGTGATTCCACCGGGACAGGGGTTAGTCAGCCCCAGTACTTC. Its translation is CATSDSTGTGVSQPQYF.

This clonotype was observed at least ten times. The CDR3 DNA follows: TGTGCCACCCACGGAACGGACCATGTGAACACTGAAGCTTTCTTT. Protein: CATHGTDHVNTEAFF. This chain connects TRBV10-3 to TRBJ1-1; no clear D. Trimming shortened V by 10 bases and J by 0 bases, and 18 bases separated the two germline ends. The germline V gene encodes CDR1 ENHRY and CDR2 SYGVKD. This CDR3 contains 15 residues.

The rearrangement uses TRBV19 and TRBJ2-7; weak D call: TRBD2 (5 bases). Deletions cut 2 bases from V and 1 base from J, with 9 bases between. Germline CDR1 LNHDA, CDR2 SQIVND (reference sequence). There are 14 residues in the CDR3. CDR3 amino acids: CASSIRGVSYEQYF. CDR3 coding DNA: TGTGCCAGTAGTATACGGGGAGTTTCCTACGAGCAGTACTTC.

The V call is TRBV20-1, the J call TRBJ2-5; D is perhaps TRBD2 (6 bases). CDR1 and CDR2 (germline): DFQATT, SNEGSKA (reference sequence). The CDR3 contains 14 residues. The V end was cut by 0 bases, the J end by 7 bases, with 15 bases between. The CDR3, as DNA: TGCAGTGCTAGAGATGGAGGGTCGTCGCTGACCCAGTACTTC. Protein: CSARDGGSSLTQYF.

V and J are TRBV20-1 and TRBJ2-7, with D tentatively TRBD2 (5 bases). Germline V gene data show CDR1 as DFQATT and CDR2 as SNEGSKA (reference sequence). The V end was cut by 0 bases, the J end by 4 bases, with 16 bases between. This CDR3 is 15 amino acids long. The CDR3 spells CSARDGEDFFYEQYF. As DNA, the CDR3 is TGCAGTGCTAGAGACGGGGAAGATTTCTTTTACGAGCAGTACTTC.

The J gene is TRBJ2-2, the V gene TRBV12-3 or TRBV12-4; D is uncertain. The germline V and J ends were trimmed by 0 bases and 5 bases, with 4 bases remaining between them. The CDR3 totals 13 residues. The CDR3 here is CASSLASTGELFF. CDR3 coding DNA: TGTGCCAGCAGTTTAGCTAGTACCGGGGAGCTGTTTTTT.

A few counts support this clonotype. The chain recombines TRBV13 with TRBJ1-4, with D perhaps TRBD1 (5 bases). In germline, CDR1 is PRHDT, CDR2 FYEKMQ (reference sequence). CDR3 length equals 14 residues. V lost 5 bases and J lost 5, with 12 bases in between. This CDR3 is CASSPGTQNEKLFF. CDR3 in DNA: TGTGCCAGCAGCCCGGGGACCCAAAATGAAAAACTGTTTTTT.

This chain joins TRBV15 and TRBJ2-7; D perhaps matches TRBD1 (6 bases). V gave up 1 base and J gave up 2 bases, with 12 bases separating them. The CDR3 length is 15 residues. CDR1 is LNHNV, CDR2 YYDKDF, per germline (reference sequence). CDR3 protein: CATSRGDKSTYEQYF. CDR3 in DNA: TGTGCCACCAGCAGAGGGGACAAGTCAACCTACGAGCAGTACTTC.